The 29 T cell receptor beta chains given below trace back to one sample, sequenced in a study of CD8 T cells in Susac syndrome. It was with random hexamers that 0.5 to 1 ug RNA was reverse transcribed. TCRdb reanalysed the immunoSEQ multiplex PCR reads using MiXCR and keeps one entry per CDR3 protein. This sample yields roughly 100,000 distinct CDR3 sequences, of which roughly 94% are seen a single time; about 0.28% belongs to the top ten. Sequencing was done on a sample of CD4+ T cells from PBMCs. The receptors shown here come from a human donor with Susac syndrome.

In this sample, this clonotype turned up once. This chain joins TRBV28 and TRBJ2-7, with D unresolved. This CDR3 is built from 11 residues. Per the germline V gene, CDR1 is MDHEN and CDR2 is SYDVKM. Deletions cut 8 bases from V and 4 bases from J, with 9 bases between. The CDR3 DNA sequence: TGTGCCAGCCAAAACCGGTACGAGCAGTACTTC. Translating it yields CASQNRYEQYF.

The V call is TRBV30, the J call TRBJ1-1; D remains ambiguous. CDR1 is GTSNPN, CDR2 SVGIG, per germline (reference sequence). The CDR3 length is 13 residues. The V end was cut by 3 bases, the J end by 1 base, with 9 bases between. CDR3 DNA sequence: TGTGCCTGGAGCTTGGGTGGGAACACTGAAGCTTTCTTT. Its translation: CAWSLGGNTEAFF.

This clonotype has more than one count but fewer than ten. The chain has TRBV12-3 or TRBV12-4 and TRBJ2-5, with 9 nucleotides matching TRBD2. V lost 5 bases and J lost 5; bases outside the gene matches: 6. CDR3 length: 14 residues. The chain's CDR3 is CASSPGLASETQYF. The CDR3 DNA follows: TGTGCCAGCAGTCCGGGACTAGCATCCGAGACCCAGTACTTC.

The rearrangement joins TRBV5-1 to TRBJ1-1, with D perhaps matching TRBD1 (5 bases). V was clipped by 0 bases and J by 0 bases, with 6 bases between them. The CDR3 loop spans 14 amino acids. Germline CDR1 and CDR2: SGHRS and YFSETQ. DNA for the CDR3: TGCGCCAGCAGCTTGGAGACAGTGAACACTGAAGCTTTCTTT. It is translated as CASSLETVNTEAFF.

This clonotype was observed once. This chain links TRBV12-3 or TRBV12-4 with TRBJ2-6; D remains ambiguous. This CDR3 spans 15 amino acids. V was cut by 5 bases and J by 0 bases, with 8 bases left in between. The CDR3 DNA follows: TGTGCCAGCAGTCACGCGTTCTCTGGGGCCAACGTCCTGACTTTC. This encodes CASSHAFSGANVLTF.

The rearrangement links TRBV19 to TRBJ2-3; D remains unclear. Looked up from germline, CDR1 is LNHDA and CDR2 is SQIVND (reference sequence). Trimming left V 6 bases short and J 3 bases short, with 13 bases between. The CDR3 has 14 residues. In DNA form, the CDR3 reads TGTGCCAGTAGCCGAGCTGAAAGTACAGATACGCAGTATTTT. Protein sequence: CASSRAESTDTQYF.

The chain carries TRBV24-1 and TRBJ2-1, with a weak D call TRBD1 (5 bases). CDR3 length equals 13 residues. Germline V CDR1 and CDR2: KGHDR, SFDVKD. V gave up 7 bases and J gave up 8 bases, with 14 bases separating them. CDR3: CATRDRWGYEQFF. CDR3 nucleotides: TGTGCCACCAGGGACCGTTGGGGCTATGAGCAGTTCTTC.

CDR3 region: CASSSGAGLGTDTQYF. In nucleotides, the CDR3 is TGTGCCAGCAGCTCGGGGGCGGGGTTGGGGACAGATACGCAGTATTTT. V gene TRBV9 combines with J gene TRBJ2-3; D may match TRBD1 or TRBD2 (6 bases each). The CDR3 totals 16 residues. Trimming removed 4 bases from V and 3 bases from J, with 18 bases in between. CDR1 SGDLS and CDR2 YYNGEE come from the germline V gene. Looking up the rest from reference TRBV9 and TRBJ2-3 gives the full variable domain: DSGVTQTPKHLITATGQRVTLRCSPRSGDLSVYWYQQSLDQGLQFLIQYYNGEERAKGNILERFSAQQFPDLHSELNLSSLELGDSALYFCASSSGAGLGTDTQYFGPGTRLTVL.

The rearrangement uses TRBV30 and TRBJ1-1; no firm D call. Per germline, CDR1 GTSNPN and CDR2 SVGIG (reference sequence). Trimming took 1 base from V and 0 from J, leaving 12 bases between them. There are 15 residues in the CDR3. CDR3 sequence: CAWSGLGRLNTEAFF. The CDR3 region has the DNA TGTGCCTGGAGTGGCTTGGGGAGGTTGAACACTGAAGCTTTCTTT.

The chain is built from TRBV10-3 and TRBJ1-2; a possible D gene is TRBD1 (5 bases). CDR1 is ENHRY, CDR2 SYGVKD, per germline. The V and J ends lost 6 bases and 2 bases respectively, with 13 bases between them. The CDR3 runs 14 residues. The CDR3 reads CAIRVGDGNYGYTF. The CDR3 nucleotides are TGTGCCATCAGGGTGGGGGACGGAAACTATGGCTACACCTTC.

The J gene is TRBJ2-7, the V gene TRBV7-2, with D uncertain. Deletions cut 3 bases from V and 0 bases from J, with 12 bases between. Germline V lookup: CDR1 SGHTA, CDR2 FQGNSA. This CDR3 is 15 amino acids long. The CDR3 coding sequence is TGTGCCAGCAGCTTCAGTCCGGGCGTCTCCTACGAGCAGTACTTC. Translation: CASSFSPGVSYEQYF.

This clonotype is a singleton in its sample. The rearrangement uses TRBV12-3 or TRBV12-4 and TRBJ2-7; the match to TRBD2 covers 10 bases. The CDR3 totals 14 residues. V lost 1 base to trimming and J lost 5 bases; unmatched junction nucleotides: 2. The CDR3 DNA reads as TGTGCCAGCAGTTTAGAGCGGGGGGGCCACGAGCAGTACTTC. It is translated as CASSLERGGHEQYF.

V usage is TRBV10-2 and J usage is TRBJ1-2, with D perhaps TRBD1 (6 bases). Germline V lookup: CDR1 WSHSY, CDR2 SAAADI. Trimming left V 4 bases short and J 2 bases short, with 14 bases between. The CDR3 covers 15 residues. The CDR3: CASSADLQGNYGYTF. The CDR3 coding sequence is TGCGCCAGCAGTGCGGACCTACAGGGAAACTATGGCTACACCTTC.

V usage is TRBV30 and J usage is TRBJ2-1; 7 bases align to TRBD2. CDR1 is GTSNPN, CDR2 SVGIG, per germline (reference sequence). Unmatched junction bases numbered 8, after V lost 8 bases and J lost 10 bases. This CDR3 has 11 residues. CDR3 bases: TGTGCCGGCCGTACGGGGGGAGAGCAGTTCTTC. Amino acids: CAGRTGGEQFF.

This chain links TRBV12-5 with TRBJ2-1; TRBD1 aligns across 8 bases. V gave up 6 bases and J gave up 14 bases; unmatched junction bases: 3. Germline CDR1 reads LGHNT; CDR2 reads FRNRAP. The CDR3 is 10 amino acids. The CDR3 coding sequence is TGTGCTAGTGGACTGACAGGGGAGTTCTTC. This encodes CASGLTGEFF.

CDR3 sequence reads: CASSLNQDNEQFF. In DNA form, the CDR3 reads TGTGCCAGCAGCTTAAACCAGGACAATGAGCAGTTCTTC. The chain has TRBV7-2 and TRBJ2-1; D call uncertain. The ends were cut back, 2 bases at V and 5 bases at J, with 7 bases in the middle. CDR1 is SGHTA, CDR2 FQGNSA, per germline. The CDR3 totals 13 residues.

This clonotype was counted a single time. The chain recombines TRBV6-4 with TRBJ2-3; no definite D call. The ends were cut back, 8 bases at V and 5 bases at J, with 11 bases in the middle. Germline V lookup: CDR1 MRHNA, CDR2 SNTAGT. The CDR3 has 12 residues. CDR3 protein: CASLWAIDTQYF. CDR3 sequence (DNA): TGTGCCAGCCTGTGGGCCATAGATACGCAGTATTTT.

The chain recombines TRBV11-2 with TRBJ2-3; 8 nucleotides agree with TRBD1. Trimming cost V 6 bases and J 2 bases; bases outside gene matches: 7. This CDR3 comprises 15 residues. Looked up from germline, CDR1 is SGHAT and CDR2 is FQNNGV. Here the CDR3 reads CASSSGQENTDTQYF. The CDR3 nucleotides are TGTGCCAGCAGTTCGGGACAGGAAAACACAGATACGCAGTATTTT.

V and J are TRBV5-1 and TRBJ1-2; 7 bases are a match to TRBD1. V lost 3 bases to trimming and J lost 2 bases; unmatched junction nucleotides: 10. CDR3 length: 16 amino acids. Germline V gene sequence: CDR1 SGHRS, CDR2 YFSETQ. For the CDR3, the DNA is TGCGCCAGCAGCTCCTACGGGACAGCGAAAAACTATGGCTACACCTTC. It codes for CASSSYGTAKNYGYTF.

Here the CDR3 DNA reads TGCGCCAGCAGCTTGGCGACAGGCCCACAGGTCTACGAGCAGTACTTC. It is translated as CASSLATGPQVYEQYF. V gene TRBV5-1 combines with J gene TRBJ2-7; D may be TRBD1 (6 bases). The CDR3 consists of 16 residues. Trimming removed 0 bases at V and 3 bases at J, with 16 bases between. Germline CDR1 SGHRS, CDR2 YFSETQ. Full variable domain (rest looked up from reference TRBV5-1 and TRBJ2-7): KAGVTQTPRYLIKTRGQQVTLSCSPISGHRSVSWYQQTPGQGLQFLFEYFSETQRNKGNFPGRFSGRQFSNSRSEMNVSTLELGDSALYLCASSLATGPQVYEQYFGPGTRLTVT.

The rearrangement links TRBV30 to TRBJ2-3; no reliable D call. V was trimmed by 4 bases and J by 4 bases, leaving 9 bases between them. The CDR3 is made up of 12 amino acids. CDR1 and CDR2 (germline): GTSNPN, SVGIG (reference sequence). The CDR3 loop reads CAWKLRADTQYF. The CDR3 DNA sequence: TGTGCCTGGAAACTGCGCGCAGATACGCAGTATTTT. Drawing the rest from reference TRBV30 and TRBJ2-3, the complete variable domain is SQTIHQWPATLVQPVGSPLSLECTVEGTSNPNLYWYRQAAGRGLQLLFYSVGIGQISSEVPQNLSASRPQDRQFILSSKKLLLSDSGFYLCAWKLRADTQYFGPGTRLTVL.

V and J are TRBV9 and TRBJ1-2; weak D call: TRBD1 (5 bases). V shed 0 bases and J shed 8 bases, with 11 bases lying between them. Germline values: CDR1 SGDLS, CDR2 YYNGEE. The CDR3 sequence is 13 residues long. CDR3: CASSVAPGEGYTF. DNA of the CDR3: TGTGCCAGCAGCGTAGCTCCGGGGGAGGGCTACACCTTC.

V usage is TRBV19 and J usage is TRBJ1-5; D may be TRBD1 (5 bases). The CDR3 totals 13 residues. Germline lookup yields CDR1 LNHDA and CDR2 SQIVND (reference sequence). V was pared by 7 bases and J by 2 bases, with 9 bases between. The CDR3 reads CASKGEGNQPQHF. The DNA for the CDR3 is TGTGCCAGTAAAGGGGAGGGCAATCAGCCCCAGCATTTT.

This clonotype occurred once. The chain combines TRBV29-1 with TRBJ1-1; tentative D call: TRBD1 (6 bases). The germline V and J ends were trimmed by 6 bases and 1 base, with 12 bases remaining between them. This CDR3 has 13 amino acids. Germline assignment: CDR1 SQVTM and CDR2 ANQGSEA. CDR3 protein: CSVRGAENTEAFF. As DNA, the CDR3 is TGCAGCGTCAGGGGAGCAGAGAACACTGAAGCTTTCTTT.

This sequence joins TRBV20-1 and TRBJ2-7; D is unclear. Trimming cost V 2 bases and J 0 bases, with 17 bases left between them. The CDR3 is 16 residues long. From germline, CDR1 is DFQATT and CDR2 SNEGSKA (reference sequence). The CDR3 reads CSARHPNRLPSYEQYF. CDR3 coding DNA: TGCAGTGCTAGACACCCGAACAGACTTCCCTCCTACGAGCAGTACTTC.

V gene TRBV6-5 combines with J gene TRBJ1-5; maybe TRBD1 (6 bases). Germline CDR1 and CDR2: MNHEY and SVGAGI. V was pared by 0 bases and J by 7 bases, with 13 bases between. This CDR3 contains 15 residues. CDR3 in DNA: TGTGCCAGCAGTTACTCTTGGGCAGGGGAACAGCCCCAGCATTTT. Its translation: CASSYSWAGEQPQHF.

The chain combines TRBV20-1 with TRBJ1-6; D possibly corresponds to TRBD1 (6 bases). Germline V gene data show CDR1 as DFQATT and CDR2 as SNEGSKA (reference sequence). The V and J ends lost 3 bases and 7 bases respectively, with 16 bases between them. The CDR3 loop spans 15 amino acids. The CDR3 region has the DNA TGCAGTGCTAGGACCAGGGACACTCAAAATTCACCCCTCCACTTT. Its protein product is CSARTRDTQNSPLHF.

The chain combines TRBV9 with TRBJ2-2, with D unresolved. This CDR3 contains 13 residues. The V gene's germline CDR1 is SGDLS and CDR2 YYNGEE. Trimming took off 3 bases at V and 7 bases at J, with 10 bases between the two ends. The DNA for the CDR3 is TGTGCCAGCAGCGAGGGTTCCTTCGGGGAGCTGTTTTTT. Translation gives CASSEGSFGELFF.

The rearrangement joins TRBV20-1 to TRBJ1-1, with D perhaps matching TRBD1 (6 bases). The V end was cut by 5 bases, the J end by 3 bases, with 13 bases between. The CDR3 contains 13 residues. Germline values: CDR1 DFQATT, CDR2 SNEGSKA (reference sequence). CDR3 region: CSADTGRDTEAFF. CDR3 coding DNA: TGCAGTGCTGATACAGGGCGGGACACTGAAGCTTTCTTT.